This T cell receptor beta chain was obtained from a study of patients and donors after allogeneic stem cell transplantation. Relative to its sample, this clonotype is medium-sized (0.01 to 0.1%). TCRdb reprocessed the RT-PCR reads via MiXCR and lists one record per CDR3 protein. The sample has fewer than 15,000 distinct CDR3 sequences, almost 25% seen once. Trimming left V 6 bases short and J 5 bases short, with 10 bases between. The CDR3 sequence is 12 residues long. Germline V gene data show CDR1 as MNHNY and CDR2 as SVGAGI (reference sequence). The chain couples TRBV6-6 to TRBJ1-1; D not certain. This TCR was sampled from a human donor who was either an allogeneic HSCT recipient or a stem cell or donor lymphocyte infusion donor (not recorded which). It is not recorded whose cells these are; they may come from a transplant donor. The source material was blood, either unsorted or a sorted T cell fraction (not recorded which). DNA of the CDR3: TGTGCCAGCAGCCCGCATGGTACTGAAGCTTTCTTT. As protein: CASSPHGTEAFF.